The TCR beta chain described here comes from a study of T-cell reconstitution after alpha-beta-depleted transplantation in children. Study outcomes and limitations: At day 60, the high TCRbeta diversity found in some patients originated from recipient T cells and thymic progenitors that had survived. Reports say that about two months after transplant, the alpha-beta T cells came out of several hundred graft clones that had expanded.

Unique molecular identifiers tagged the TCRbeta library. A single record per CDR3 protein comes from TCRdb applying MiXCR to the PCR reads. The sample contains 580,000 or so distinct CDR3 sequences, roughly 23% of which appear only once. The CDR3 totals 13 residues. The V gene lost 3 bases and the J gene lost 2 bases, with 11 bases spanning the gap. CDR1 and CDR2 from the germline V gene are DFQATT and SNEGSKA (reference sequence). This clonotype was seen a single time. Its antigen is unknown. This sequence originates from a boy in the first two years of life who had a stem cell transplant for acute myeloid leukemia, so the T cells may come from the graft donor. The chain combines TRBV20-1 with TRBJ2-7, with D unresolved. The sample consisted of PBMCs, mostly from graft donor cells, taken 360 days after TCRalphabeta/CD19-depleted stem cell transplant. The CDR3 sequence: CSASNSIPYEQYF. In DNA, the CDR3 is TGCAGTGCTAGTAACTCGATCCCCTACGAGCAGTACTTC.